The rows below give T cell receptor beta chains drawn from one sample of a study of shared clonotypes between healthy human individuals. Produced via immunoSEQ multiplex PCR; TCRdb's table is partial and in-frame only. The sample gives around 2,000,000 clones, over 85% of which show up once; roughly 1.2% is in the top ten. Sequencing was carried out using naive CD8+ T cells sorted from blood. The receptors originated from a man aged 18 to 30 in good health. Both conserved end residues are part of each CDR3. D genes are given only for firm matches. Size values are once, few and many counts, or a class for expanded clones, and some rows have none.

D gene: .
clone size: once
V gene: TRBV6-1
J gene: TRBJ1-5
CDR3 DNA: TGTGCCAGCAGTGAAGTAACTGCGATCAATCAGCCCCAGCATTTT
CDR3 protein: CASSEVTAINQPQHF

D gene: TRBD1
clone size: .
V gene: TRBV14
J gene: TRBJ1-5
CDR3 DNA: TGTGCCAGCAGCCAAGAACAGGGGGCCACCTATAGCAATCAGCCCCAGCATTTT
CDR3 protein: CASSQEQGATYSNQPQHF

D gene: TRBD1
clone size: .
V gene: TRBV6-1
J gene: TRBJ2-7
CDR3 DNA: TGTGCCAGCAGGATGGGACAGGGCGGCTACGAGCAGTACTTC
CDR3 protein: CASRMGQGGYEQYF

D gene: .
clone size: .
V gene: TRBV5-1
J gene: TRBJ2-1
CDR3 DNA: TGCGCCAGCAGCTTGGCACCGGACGGATACAATGAGCAGTTCTTC
CDR3 protein: CASSLAPDGYNEQFF

D gene: .
clone size: .
V gene: TRBV4-1
J gene: TRBJ2-2
CDR3 DNA: TGCGCCAGCAGCCAAGGACCAGGGCCGAACACCGGGGAGCTGTTTTTT
CDR3 protein: CASSQGPGPNTGELFF

D gene: TRBD2
clone size: .
V gene: TRBV5-1
J gene: TRBJ2-7
CDR3 DNA: TGCGCCAGCAGCTTCGGACTAGCGGGAGGTCCTAGCTCCTACGAGCAGTACTTC
CDR3 protein: CASSFGLAGGPSSYEQYF

D gene: TRBD1
clone size: .
V gene: TRBV27
J gene: TRBJ1-1
CDR3 DNA: TGTGCCAGCAGTCCGACAGGGGGCCAAACTGAAGCTTTCTTT
CDR3 protein: CASSPTGGQTEAFF

D gene: TRBD1
clone size: .
V gene: TRBV27
J gene: TRBJ2-6
CDR3 DNA: TGTGCCAGCAGCGGACAGGGGGTCACTGGGGCCAACGTCCTGACTTTC
CDR3 protein: CASSGQGVTGANVLTF

D gene: TRBD1
clone size: .
V gene: TRBV7-9
J gene: TRBJ1-1
CDR3 DNA: TGTGCCAGCAGCACCGGGACAGGGAACACTGAAGCTTTCTTT
CDR3 protein: CASSTGTGNTEAFF

D gene: .
clone size: .
V gene: TRBV5-1
J gene: TRBJ2-7
CDR3 DNA: TGCGCCAGCAGCTTGGACAGGCCTGCCGAGCAGTACTTC
CDR3 protein: CASSLDRPAEQYF

D gene: TRBD1
clone size: .
V gene: TRBV7-9
J gene: TRBJ2-7
CDR3 DNA: TGTGCCAGCAGCAACAGGGGACAAGGCGAGCAGTACTTC
CDR3 protein: CASSNRGQGEQYF

D gene: .
clone size: .
V gene: TRBV5-4
J gene: TRBJ2-7
CDR3 DNA: TGTGCCAGCAGCTTGGGGGGGTCAGGAGCCTACGAGCAGTACTTC
CDR3 protein: CASSLGGSGAYEQYF

D gene: TRBD1
clone size: .
V gene: TRBV5-4
J gene: TRBJ1-2
CDR3 DNA: TGTGCCAGCAGCCCGCAGGGGGACGATGGCTACACCTTC
CDR3 protein: CASSPQGDDGYTF

D gene: .
clone size: .
V gene: TRBV11-3
J gene: TRBJ2-1
CDR3 DNA: TGTGCCAGCAGCTTAGACCGGGACCCCGGGGGTGAGCAGTTCTTC
CDR3 protein: CASSLDRDPGGEQFF

D gene: .
clone size: once
V gene: TRBV27
J gene: TRBJ2-3
CDR3 DNA: TGTGCCAGCAGTTCCACGGGGTCTGGGACAGATACGCAGTATTTT
CDR3 protein: CASSSTGSGTDTQYF

D gene: TRBD1
clone size: .
V gene: TRBV7-2
J gene: TRBJ2-5
CDR3 DNA: TGTGCCAGCAGCTTAGTGGGACAGGGGGCGGGTGAGACCCAGTACTTC
CDR3 protein: CASSLVGQGAGETQYF

D gene: TRBD1
clone size: .
V gene: TRBV19
J gene: TRBJ1-1
CDR3 DNA: TGTGCCAGTAGACAGGGGGGCACTGAAGCTTTCTTT
CDR3 protein: CASRQGGTEAFF

D gene: TRBD1
clone size: .
V gene: TRBV15
J gene: TRBJ2-7
CDR3 DNA: TGTGCCACCAGCAGAGTTCACGGGACAGGGGCCGACGAGCAGTACTTC
CDR3 protein: CATSRVHGTGADEQYF

D gene: .
clone size: .
V gene: TRBV28
J gene: TRBJ1-5
CDR3 DNA: TGTGCCAGCAGTTTATCCCTCAGGAATCAGCCCCAGCATTTT
CDR3 protein: CASSLSLRNQPQHF

D gene: TRBD1
clone size: .
V gene: TRBV11-2
J gene: TRBJ1-2
CDR3 DNA: TGTGCCAGCAGCTTAGCGACAGGGAGCTTTATTTCCTATGGCTACACCTTC
CDR3 protein: CASSLATGSFISYGYTF

D gene: .
clone size: once
V gene: TRBV5-4
J gene: TRBJ2-3
CDR3 DNA: TGTGCCAGCAGCTTGATAGCGGCTAGCACAGATACGCAGTATTTT
CDR3 protein: CASSLIAASTDTQYF

D gene: .
clone size: .
V gene: TRBV6-5
J gene: TRBJ1-1
CDR3 DNA: TGTGCCAGCAGTGTCACGGCGGAATGGAAGGCTTTCTTT
CDR3 protein: CASSVTAEWKAFF

D gene: .
clone size: .
V gene: TRBV4-1
J gene: TRBJ1-1
CDR3 DNA: TGCGCCAGCAGCCAAGAGAAAGGACTGACTTACACTGAAGCTTTCTTT
CDR3 protein: CASSQEKGLTYTEAFF

D gene: .
clone size: .
V gene: TRBV5-1
J gene: TRBJ2-3
CDR3 DNA: TGCGCCAGCAGCTTGGCGGGACTCGCGGCCGGGGATACGCAGTATTTT
CDR3 protein: CASSLAGLAAGDTQYF

D gene: TRBD2
clone size: .
V gene: TRBV27
J gene: TRBJ2-5
CDR3 DNA: TGTGCCAGCAGTTTAATTGGGCCCGGGGGGGTAGAGACCCAGTACTTC
CDR3 protein: CASSLIGPGGVETQYF

D gene: TRBD1
clone size: .
V gene: TRBV25-1
J gene: TRBJ2-7
CDR3 DNA: TGTGCCAGCAGTGAGTTAGGGACAGCCTACGAGCAGTACTTC
CDR3 protein: CASSELGTAYEQYF

D gene: TRBD2
clone size: once
V gene: TRBV9
J gene: TRBJ2-1
CDR3 DNA: TGTGCCAGCAGCGTAGTGTTAGCGGGGGGATACAATGAGCAGTTCTTC
CDR3 protein: CASSVVLAGGYNEQFF